Below, 9 T cell receptor beta chains from the same sample are listed, as sequenced in a study of cytomegalovirus exposure and HLA in healthy donors. Primers: 60 Vbeta forward and 13 Jbeta reverse. Here immunoSEQ multiplex PCR was the method, and the copy in TCRdb shows in-frame clones only, minus some. The sample lists about 150,000 clones, roughly 80% occurring once. The source material was PBMCs. The receptors shown here come from a male donor in good health and CMV-seronegative.

The V gene is TRBV7-9, the J gene TRBJ2-7, with 8 bases fitting TRBD1. V lost 1 base and J lost 4; bases outside the gene matches: 6. Per germline, CDR1 SEHNR and CDR2 FQNEAQ (reference sequence). The CDR3 totals 15 residues. CDR3 amino acids: CASSLVSGGHYEQYF. As DNA, the CDR3 is TGTGCCAGCAGCTTAGTGTCAGGGGGCCATTACGAGCAGTACTTC.

The gene calls are TRBV27 and TRBJ2-7, with D perhaps matching TRBD2 (6 bases). The CDR3 has 15 amino acids. The germline V gene has CDR1 MNHEY and CDR2 SMNVEV (reference sequence). The germline V and J ends were trimmed by 8 bases and 0 bases, with 17 bases remaining between them. The DNA of the CDR3 is TGTGCCAGCGCGATAGGCCCGGACTACTCCTACGAGCAGTACTTC. The encoded protein is CASAIGPDYSYEQYF.

This clone showed up just once. This chain connects TRBV6-6 to TRBJ1-2, with D perhaps matching TRBD1 (6 bases). Germline loops: CDR1 MNHNY, CDR2 SVGAGI (reference sequence). CDR3 length: 13 residues. V gave up 2 bases and J gave up 6 bases, with 10 bases separating them. The CDR3 spells CASSYEGGHGYTF. The CDR3 coding sequence is TGTGCCAGCAGTTACGAAGGGGGACATGGCTACACCTTC.

This clone was detected a few times. This chain uses TRBV25-1 with TRBJ2-1; D remains unclear. This CDR3 comprises 18 residues. CDR1 is MGHDK, CDR2 SYGVNS, per germline. V was cut by 2 bases and J by 0 bases, with 17 bases left in between. The CDR3 DNA follows: TGTGCCAGCAGTGAACCGCTCCGGTCCTCAAGCTCCTACAATGAGCAGTTCTTC. Its protein product is CASSEPLRSSSSYNEQFF.

This clone was seen just once. The J gene is TRBJ1-5, the V gene TRBV28; 7 bases are shared with TRBD1. V lost 6 bases, J lost 5 bases, and 13 bases stayed unmatched. The CDR3 is made up of 16 amino acids. CDR1 and CDR2 from the germline V gene are MDHEN and SYDVKM. The CDR3 region has the DNA TGTGCCAGCAGATTCAGTTTTCAGGGGGTAGATCAGCCCCAGCATTTT. It is translated as CASRFSFQGVDQPQHF.

The chain links TRBV9 to TRBJ2-3, with unresolved D. The germline V gene encodes CDR1 SGDLS and CDR2 YYNGEE. The CDR3 length is 14 residues. Between the trimmed V and J ends, which lost 0 bases and 2 bases, there was a span of 7 bases. CDR3 loop: CASSVEVDTDTQYF. The CDR3, as DNA: TGTGCCAGCAGCGTAGAAGTAGACACAGATACGCAGTATTTT.

V and J are TRBV6-1 and TRBJ1-2, with TRBD1 as a possible D gene (6 bases). The germline CDR1 and CDR2 sequences are MNHNS and SASEGT. V lost 0 bases to trimming and J lost 7 bases, with 9 bases between them. CDR3 length: 13 residues. In DNA, the CDR3 is TGTGCCAGCAGTGAAGCAGGGGGTTGTGGCTACACCTTC. This gives the protein CASSEAGGCGYTF.

A word on this clone: The missing conserved phenylalanine or tryptophan at the end of this CDR3 makes a read error likely. The DNA is omitted, as the CDR3 cannot be located on it reliably, and the CDR3 follows TCRdb's listing. V usage is TRBV30 and J usage is TRBJ1-4; the table's D call, TRBD1, has no DNA check behind it. The germline V gene encodes CDR1 GTSNPN and CDR2 SVGIG (reference sequence). 12 amino acids form the CDR3, both terminal residues included. The chain's CDR3 is CAWRTTPGQDEL.

This chain joins TRBV7-3 and TRBJ2-5, with a possible D match to TRBD2 (6 bases). The CDR3 length is 14 residues. V dropped 3 bases and J dropped 2 bases, with 10 bases sitting between them. The V gene's germline CDR1 is SGHTA and CDR2 FQGTGA. The CDR3 DNA is TGTGCCAGCAGCTTGGCGGGGCGGCAAGAGACCCAGTACTTC. It is translated as CASSLAGRQETQYF.